The 21 T cell receptor beta chains given below trace back to one sample, sequenced in a study of blood T cell repertoires in COVID-19. The repertoire was sequenced with immunoSEQ multiplex PCR; TCRdb's copy has only in-frame clones and lacks some. The top ten clones hold about 4.5% of a sample with 85,000 or so clones, nearly 95% of them seen once. The specimen sequenced was peripheral blood. These TCRs come from a human donor with active COVID-19. The donor label of this sample is uncertain.

The chain links TRBV14 to TRBJ2-3, with 7 bases that match TRBD1. CDR1 and CDR2 from the germline V gene are SGHDN and FVKESK. The V segment lost 2 bases and the J segment 5 bases; nucleotides outside the gene matches: 10. The CDR3 sequence is 16 residues long. The CDR3: CASSQNPVGGKDTQYF. The CDR3 DNA follows: TGTGCCAGCAGCCAAAACCCGGTAGGGGGCAAAGATACGCAGTATTTT.

This chain joins TRBV5-1 and TRBJ2-5; 7 positions agree with TRBD2. V shed 0 bases and J 5 bases; nucleotides not matched to a gene: 13. The CDR3 consists of 17 residues. Germline CDR1 is SGHRS and CDR2 is YFSETQ. CDR3 coding DNA: TGCGCCAGCAGCTTGGAGGTTTCTAGCGGTTCCGGGGAGACCCAGTACTTC. Its translation: CASSLEVSSGSGETQYF.

The CDR3, as DNA: TGCGCCAGCAGCTCCGGGACAGGGGTGGGGAATGAGCAGTTCTTC. As protein: CASSSGTGVGNEQFF. This chain connects TRBV5-1 to TRBJ2-1; 10 nucleotides match TRBD1. CDR3 length: 15 amino acids. Trimming removed 3 bases from V and 7 bases from J; junction bases left unmatched: 7. Looked up from germline, CDR1 is SGHRS and CDR2 is YFSETQ.

The rearrangement joins TRBV15 to TRBJ2-7; maybe TRBD2 (6 bases). Germline-derived CDR1 and CDR2 are LNHNV and YYDKDF (reference sequence). Deletions cut 0 bases from V and 6 bases from J, with 18 bases between. The CDR3 spans 16 residues. CDR3 nucleotide sequence: TGTGCCACCAGCAGAGATCCCCACGGGGCGGGGATCGAGCAGTACTTC. Translation: CATSRDPHGAGIEQYF.

V is TRBV5-6 and J is TRBJ1-2; D is perhaps TRBD1 (6 bases). In germline, CDR1 is SGHDT, CDR2 YYEEEE. CDR3 length equals 14 residues. V shed 2 bases and J shed 3 bases, with 11 bases lying between them. CDR3 in amino acids: CASSLGGYHYGYTF. The CDR3 DNA reads as TGTGCCAGCAGCTTAGGGGGTTACCACTATGGCTACACCTTC.

This chain uses TRBV7-8 with TRBJ2-1, with D possibly being TRBD1 (6 bases). Trimming removed 10 bases at V and 2 bases at J, with 12 bases between. The V gene's germline CDR1 is SGHVS and CDR2 FQNEAQ. CDR3 length: 13 residues. In nucleotides, the CDR3 is TGTGCCACGCAGGGGCAGACCTACAATGAGCAGTTCTTC. Translating it yields CATQGQTYNEQFF.

This clone was seen a single time. V gene TRBV5-1 combines with J gene TRBJ2-7; D perhaps matches TRBD2 (5 bases). Trimming took 0 bases from V and 2 from J, leaving 9 bases between them. Germline assignment: CDR1 SGHRS and CDR2 YFSETQ. CDR3 length equals 14 residues. CDR3 nucleotides: TGCGCCAGCAGCTTGGCCCAGCGGACCTACGAGCAGTACTTC. Its translation: CASSLAQRTYEQYF.

This sequence joins TRBV5-1 and TRBJ2-1; TRBD2 aligns across 13 bases. J gave up 8 bases and V 4 bases, and 6 bases lay outside the gene matches. Germline lookup yields CDR1 SGHRS and CDR2 YFSETQ. The CDR3 has 15 amino acids. The CDR3 here is CASSKLAGGYDEQFF. Written as DNA, the CDR3 is TGCGCCAGCAGCAAACTAGCGGGAGGGTACGATGAGCAGTTCTTC.

The chain employs TRBV10-3 and TRBJ1-6; D gene ambiguous. Trimming left V 5 bases short and J 4 bases short, with 9 bases between. From germline, CDR1 is ENHRY and CDR2 SYGVKD. This CDR3 has 14 amino acids. The CDR3 sequence: CAISPLRYNSPLHF. CDR3 nucleotide sequence: TGTGCCATCAGTCCCCTGAGGTATAATTCACCCCTCCACTTT.

This chain links TRBV6-6 with TRBJ1-4, with D uncertain. The V end was cut by 2 bases, the J end by 8 bases, with 12 bases between. Germline V gives CDR1 MNHNY, CDR2 SVGAGI (reference sequence). There are 14 residues in the CDR3. For the CDR3, the DNA is TGTGCCAGCAGTTACCTAAACAGTCCGGAAAAACTGTTTTTT. It is translated as CASSYLNSPEKLFF.

This clone appeared once. The rearrangement joins TRBV4-3 to TRBJ2-1; a possible D gene is TRBD2 (6 bases). This CDR3 region has 18 residues. Germline loops: CDR1 LGHNA, CDR2 YSLEER. V lost 2 bases, J lost 0 bases, and 17 bases lay in between. The CDR3 is CASSQTGLWRSSYNEQFF. Written as DNA, the CDR3 is TGCGCCAGCAGCCAAACGGGACTCTGGAGAAGCTCCTACAATGAGCAGTTCTTC.

V gene TRBV6-5 combines with J gene TRBJ1-6; D uncertain. Germline CDR1 is MNHEY and CDR2 is SVGAGI. Trimming stripped 7 bases from V and 9 bases from J, with 16 bases between. The CDR3 has 14 residues. The CDR3 reads CASKEGGGGSPLHF. CDR3 DNA: TGTGCCAGCAAGGAAGGCGGAGGAGGTTCACCCCTCCACTTT.

This rearrangement joins TRBV3-1 (or the pseudogene TRBV3-2) to TRBJ1-4, with D uncertain. The germline gives CDR1 LGHDT, CDR2 YNNKEL (reference sequence). Trimming left V 6 bases short and J 4 bases short, with 12 bases between. This CDR3 has 14 residues. Here the CDR3 DNA reads TGTGCCAGCAGTATCGCGGAGGGTAATGAAAAACTGTTTTTT. As protein: CASSIAEGNEKLFF.

This clone has just one count. The genes are TRBV29-1 and TRBJ2-5, with TRBD2 matching 13 bases. The germline V gene has CDR1 SQVTM and CDR2 ANQGSEA. V gave up 4 bases and J gave up 4 bases; unmatched junction bases: 9. This CDR3 has 16 residues. In nucleotides, the CDR3 is TGCAGCGTTGGCCCACTAGCGGGAGGGCCCCCAGAGACCCAGTACTTC. Translated: CSVGPLAGGPPETQYF. Together with reference TRBV29-1 and TRBJ2-5, the CDR3 gives the full variable domain: SAVISQKPSRDICQRGTSLTIQCQVDSQVTMMFWYRQQPGQSLTLIATANQGSEATYESGFVIDKFPISRPNLTFSTLTVSNMSPEDSSIYLCSVGPLAGGPPETQYFGPGTRLLVL.

This clone was observed a handful of times. The chain is built from TRBV19 and TRBJ1-5; D perhaps matches TRBD1 (6 bases). The CDR3 has 15 residues. Germline values: CDR1 LNHDA, CDR2 SQIVND (reference sequence). Trimming removed 6 bases at V and 0 bases at J, with 12 bases between. For the CDR3, the DNA is TGTGCCAGTAGGACCACAGGGTATAGCAATCAGCCCCAGCATTTT. Encoded protein: CASRTTGYSNQPQHF.

V gene TRBV3-1 (or the pseudogene TRBV3-2) combines with J gene TRBJ1-2, with 10 bases aligning to TRBD1. This CDR3 is 15 amino acids long. V trimming: 4 bases; J trimming: 8 bases; junction bases outside the gene matches: 10. Germline CDR1 LGHDT, CDR2 YNNKEL (reference sequence). CDR3 protein: CASSPVGRDRGGYTF. The DNA of the CDR3 is TGTGCCAGCAGCCCCGTGGGTCGGGACAGGGGCGGCTACACCTTC.

The chain has TRBV23-1 and TRBJ2-5; D might be TRBD2 (5 bases). TRBV23-1 belongs to the ORF category, with a function that is uncertain. Trimming took 3 bases from V and 9 from J, leaving 14 bases between them. This CDR3 is 13 amino acids long. CDR3 bases: TGCGCCAGCAGTCACCCCAATGACGGGGCCCAGTACTTC. Translated: CASSHPNDGAQYF.

V and J are TRBV24-1 and TRBJ2-1; 8 bases are shared with TRBD2. CDR1 KGHDR and CDR2 SFDVKD come from the germline V gene. CDR3 length: 15 amino acids. V shed 6 bases, J shed 4 bases, and the junction held 7 bases outside the gene matches. CDR3 sequence: CATSLTGGLYNEQFF. The CDR3 DNA reads as TGTGCCACCAGTCTAACGGGAGGGCTATACAATGAGCAGTTCTTC.

This clone was counted only a few times. The rearrangement uses TRBV20-1 and TRBJ1-3; perhaps TRBD1 as D (5 bases). The ends were cut back, 6 bases at V and 9 bases at J, with 12 bases in the middle. Germline CDR1 reads DFQATT; CDR2 reads SNEGSKA (reference sequence). This CDR3 has 11 residues. The CDR3 DNA sequence: TGCAGTGCGGGGCTTGGTGGCACCATATATTTT. This encodes CSAGLGGTIYF.

The chain links TRBV3-1 (or the pseudogene TRBV3-2) to TRBJ2-4, with a weak D call TRBD2 (7 bases). The V and J ends lost 1 base and 3 bases respectively, with 10 bases between them. The CDR3 loop spans 15 amino acids. Germline V gene sequence: CDR1 LGHDT, CDR2 YNNKEL (reference sequence). As DNA, the CDR3 is TGTGCCAGCAGCCAAGGAGGGGGGGGCAAAAACATTCAGTACTTC. Protein product: CASSQGGGGKNIQYF.

This chain links TRBV5-6 with TRBJ1-1; a weak D match, TRBD1 (6 bases). The CDR3 is 16 residues long. Germline V CDR1 and CDR2: SGHDT, YYEEEE. The V end lost 7 bases, the J end lost 5 bases, and 24 bases lay between the germline ends. The CDR3 loop is CASSGTTGISGTEAFF. CDR3 DNA: TGTGCCAGCTCTGGGACAACCGGGATTTCAGGGACTGAAGCTTTCTTT.